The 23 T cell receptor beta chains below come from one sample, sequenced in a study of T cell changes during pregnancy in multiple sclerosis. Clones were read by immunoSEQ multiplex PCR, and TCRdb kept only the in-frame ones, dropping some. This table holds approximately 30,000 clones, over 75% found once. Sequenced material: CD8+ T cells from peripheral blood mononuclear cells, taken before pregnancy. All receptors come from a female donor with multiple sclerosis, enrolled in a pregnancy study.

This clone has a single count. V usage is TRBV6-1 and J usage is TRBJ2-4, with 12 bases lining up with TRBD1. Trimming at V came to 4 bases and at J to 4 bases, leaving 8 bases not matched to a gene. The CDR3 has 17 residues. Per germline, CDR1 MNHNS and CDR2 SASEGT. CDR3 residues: CASSGGTGGLGKNIQYF. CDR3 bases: TGTGCCAGCAGTGGCGGGACAGGGGGCTTGGGAAAAAACATTCAGTACTTC.

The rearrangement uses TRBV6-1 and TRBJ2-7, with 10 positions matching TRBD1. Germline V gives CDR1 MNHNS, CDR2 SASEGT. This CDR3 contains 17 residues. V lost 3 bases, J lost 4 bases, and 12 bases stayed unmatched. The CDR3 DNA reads TGTGCCAGCAGTGACATAAACCGGGACAGGGGAGTGTACGAGCAGTACTTC. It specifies CASSDINRDRGVYEQYF.

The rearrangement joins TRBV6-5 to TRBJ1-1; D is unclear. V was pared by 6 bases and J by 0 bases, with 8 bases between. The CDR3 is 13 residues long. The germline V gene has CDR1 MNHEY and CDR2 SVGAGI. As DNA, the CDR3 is TGTGCCAGCAGCCGTAACATGAACACTGAAGCTTTCTTT. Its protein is CASSRNMNTEAFF.

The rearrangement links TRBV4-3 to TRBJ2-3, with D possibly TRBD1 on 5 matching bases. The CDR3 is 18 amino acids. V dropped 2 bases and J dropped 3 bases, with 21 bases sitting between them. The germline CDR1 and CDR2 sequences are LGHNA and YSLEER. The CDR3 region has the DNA TGCGCCAGCAGCCAATCCAACACCTTCACAGGCATAACAGATACGCAGTATTTT. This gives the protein CASSQSNTFTGITDTQYF.

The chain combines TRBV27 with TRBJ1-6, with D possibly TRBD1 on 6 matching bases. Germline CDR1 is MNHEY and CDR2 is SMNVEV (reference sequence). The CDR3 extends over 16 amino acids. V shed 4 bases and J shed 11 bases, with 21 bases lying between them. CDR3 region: CASSSYSGDYLTPLHF. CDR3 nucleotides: TGTGCCAGCAGTTCCTACTCAGGGGATTATCTGACACCCCTCCACTTT.

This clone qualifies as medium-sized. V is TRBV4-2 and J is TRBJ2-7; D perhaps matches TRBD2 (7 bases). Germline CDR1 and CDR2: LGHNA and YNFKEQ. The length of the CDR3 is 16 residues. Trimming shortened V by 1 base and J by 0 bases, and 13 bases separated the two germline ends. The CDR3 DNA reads TGTGCCAGCAGCCAAGGAGGGGGGGATAGCTCCTACGAGCAGTACTTC. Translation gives CASSQGGGDSSYEQYF.

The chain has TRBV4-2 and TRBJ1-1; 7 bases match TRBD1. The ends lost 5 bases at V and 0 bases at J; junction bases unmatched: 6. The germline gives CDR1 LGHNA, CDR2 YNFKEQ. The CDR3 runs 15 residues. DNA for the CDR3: TGTGCCAGCAGCGCGGAACAGGGGCTGAACACTGAAGCTTTCTTT. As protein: CASSAEQGLNTEAFF.

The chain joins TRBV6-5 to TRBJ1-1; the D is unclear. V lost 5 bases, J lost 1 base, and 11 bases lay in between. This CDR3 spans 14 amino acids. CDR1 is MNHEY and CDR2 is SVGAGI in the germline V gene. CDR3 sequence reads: CASSPGFPNTEAFF. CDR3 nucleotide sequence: TGTGCCAGCAGTCCCGGGTTCCCGAACACTGAAGCTTTCTTT.

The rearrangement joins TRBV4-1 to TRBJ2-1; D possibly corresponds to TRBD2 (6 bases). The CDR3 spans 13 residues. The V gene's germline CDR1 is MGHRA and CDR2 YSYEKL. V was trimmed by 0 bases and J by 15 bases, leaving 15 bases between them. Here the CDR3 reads CASSQDQTGESFF. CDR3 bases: TGCGCCAGCAGCCAAGATCAAACGGGAGAGTCGTTCTTC.

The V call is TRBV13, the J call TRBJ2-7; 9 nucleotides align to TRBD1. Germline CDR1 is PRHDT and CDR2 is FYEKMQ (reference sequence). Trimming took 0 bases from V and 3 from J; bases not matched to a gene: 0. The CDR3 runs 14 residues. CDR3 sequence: CASSLGDRGYEQYF. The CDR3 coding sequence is TGTGCCAGCAGCTTAGGGGACAGGGGCTACGAGCAGTACTTC.

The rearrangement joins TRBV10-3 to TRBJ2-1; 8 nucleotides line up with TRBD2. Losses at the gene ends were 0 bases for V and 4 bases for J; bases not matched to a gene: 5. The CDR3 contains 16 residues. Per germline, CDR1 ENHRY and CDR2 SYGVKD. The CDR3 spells CAISESRAGGYNEQFF. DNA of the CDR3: TGTGCCATCAGTGAGTCGAGGGCGGGGGGTTACAATGAGCAGTTCTTC.

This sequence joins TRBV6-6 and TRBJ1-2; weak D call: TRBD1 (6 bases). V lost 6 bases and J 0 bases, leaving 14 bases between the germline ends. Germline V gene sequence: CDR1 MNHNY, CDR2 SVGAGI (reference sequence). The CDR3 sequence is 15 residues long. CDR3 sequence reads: CASSPPQGANYGYTF. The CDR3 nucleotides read TGTGCCAGCAGCCCCCCACAGGGAGCTAACTATGGCTACACCTTC.

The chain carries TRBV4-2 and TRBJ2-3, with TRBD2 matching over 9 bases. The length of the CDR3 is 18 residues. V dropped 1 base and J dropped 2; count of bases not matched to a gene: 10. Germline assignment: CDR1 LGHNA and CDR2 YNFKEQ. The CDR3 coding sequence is TGTGCCAGCAGCCAAGGGGGGACTAGCACAAGTCACACAGATACGCAGTATTTT. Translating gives CASSQGGTSTSHTDTQYF.

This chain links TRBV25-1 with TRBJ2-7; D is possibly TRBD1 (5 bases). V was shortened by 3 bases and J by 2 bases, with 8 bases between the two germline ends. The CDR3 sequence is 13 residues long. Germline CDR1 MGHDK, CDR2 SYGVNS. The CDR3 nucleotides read TGTGCCAGCAGTGAGGACAATACCTACGAGCAGTACTTC. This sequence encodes CASSEDNTYEQYF.

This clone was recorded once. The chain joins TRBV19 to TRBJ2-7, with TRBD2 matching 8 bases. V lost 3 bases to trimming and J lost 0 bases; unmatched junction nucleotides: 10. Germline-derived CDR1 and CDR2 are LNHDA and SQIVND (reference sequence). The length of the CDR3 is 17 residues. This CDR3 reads CASSITASGLSSYEQYF. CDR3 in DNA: TGTGCCAGTAGTATCACGGCTAGCGGGCTTAGCTCCTACGAGCAGTACTTC.

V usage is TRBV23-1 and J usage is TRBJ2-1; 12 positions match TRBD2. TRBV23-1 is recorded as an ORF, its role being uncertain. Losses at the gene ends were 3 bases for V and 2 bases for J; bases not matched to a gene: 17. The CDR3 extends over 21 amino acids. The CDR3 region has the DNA TGCGCCAGCAGTCAGCGATTCGGACTAGCGGGACCACTGTCTCCCTACAATGAGCAGTTCTTC. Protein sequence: CASSQRFGLAGPLSPYNEQFF.

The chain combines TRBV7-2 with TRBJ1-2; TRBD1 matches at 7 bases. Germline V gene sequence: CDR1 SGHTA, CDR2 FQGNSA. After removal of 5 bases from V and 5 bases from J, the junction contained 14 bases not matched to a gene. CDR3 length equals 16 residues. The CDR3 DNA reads TGTGCCAGCAGCCCCTTCCCCCCCGGGACAGAGTATGGCTACACCTTC. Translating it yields CASSPFPPGTEYGYTF.

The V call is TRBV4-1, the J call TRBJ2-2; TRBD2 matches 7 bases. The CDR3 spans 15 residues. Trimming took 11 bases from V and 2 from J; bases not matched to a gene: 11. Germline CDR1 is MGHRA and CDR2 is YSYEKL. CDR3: CAGGRGGDNTGELFF. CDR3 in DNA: TGCGCCGGCGGGCGGGGAGGGGATAACACCGGGGAGCTGTTTTTT.

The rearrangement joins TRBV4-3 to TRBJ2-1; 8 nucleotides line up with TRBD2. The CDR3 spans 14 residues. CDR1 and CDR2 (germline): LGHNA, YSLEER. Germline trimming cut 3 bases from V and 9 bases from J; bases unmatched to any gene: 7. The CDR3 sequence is CASSQGLGGVEQFF. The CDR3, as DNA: TGCGCCAGCAGCCAGGGACTAGGGGGAGTTGAGCAGTTCTTC.

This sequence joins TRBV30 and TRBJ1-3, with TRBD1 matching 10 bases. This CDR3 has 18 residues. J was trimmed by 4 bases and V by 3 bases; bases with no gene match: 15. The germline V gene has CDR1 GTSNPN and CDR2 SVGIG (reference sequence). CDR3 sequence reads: CAWSRDRGLGTDGNTIYF. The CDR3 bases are TGTGCCTGGAGCCGGGACAGGGGATTGGGGACTGACGGAAACACCATATATTTT.

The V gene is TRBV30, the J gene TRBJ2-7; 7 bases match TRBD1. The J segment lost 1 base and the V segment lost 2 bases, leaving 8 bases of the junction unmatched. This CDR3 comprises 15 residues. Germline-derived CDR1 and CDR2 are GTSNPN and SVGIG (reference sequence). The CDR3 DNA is TGTGCCTGGAGTCCTCAGGGGGTTTCATCCTACGAGCAGTACTTC. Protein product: CAWSPQGVSSYEQYF.

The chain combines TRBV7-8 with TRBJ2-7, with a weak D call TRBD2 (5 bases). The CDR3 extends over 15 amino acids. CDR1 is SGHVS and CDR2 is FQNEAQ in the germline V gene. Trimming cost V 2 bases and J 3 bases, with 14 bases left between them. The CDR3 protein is CASSLRPGIGYEQYF. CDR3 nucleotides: TGTGCCAGCAGCTTACGTCCGGGGATAGGCTACGAGCAGTACTTC.

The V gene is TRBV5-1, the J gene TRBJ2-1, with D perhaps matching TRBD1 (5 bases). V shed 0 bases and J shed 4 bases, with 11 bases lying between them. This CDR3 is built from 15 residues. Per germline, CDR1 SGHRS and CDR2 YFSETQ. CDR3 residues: CASSLEQVLYNEQFF. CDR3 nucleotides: TGCGCCAGCAGCTTGGAACAGGTCCTATACAATGAGCAGTTCTTC.